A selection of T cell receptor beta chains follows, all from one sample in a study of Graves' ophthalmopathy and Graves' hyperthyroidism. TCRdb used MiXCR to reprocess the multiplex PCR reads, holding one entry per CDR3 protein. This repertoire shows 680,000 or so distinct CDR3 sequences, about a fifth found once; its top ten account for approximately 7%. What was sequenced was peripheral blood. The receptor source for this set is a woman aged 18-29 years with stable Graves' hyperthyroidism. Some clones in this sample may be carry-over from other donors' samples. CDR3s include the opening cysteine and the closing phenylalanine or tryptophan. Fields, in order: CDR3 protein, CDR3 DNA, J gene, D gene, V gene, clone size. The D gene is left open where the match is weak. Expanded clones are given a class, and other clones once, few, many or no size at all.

cdr3_aa: CATSKGGYSNQPQHF
cdr3_nt: TGTGCCACCAGCAAAGGAGGGTATAGCAATCAGCCCCAGCATTTT
j_call: TRBJ1-5
d_call: -
v_call: TRBV15
clone_size: many

cdr3_aa: CASSHRDRVYEQYF
cdr3_nt: TGTGCCAGCAGTCACCGGGACAGGGTCTACGAGCAGTACTTC
j_call: TRBJ2-7
d_call: TRBD1
v_call: TRBV27
clone_size: many

cdr3_aa: CASSDSRYSYEQYF
cdr3_nt: TGTGCCAGCAGTGACAGTCGTTACTCCTACGAGCAGTACTTC
j_call: TRBJ2-7
d_call: -
v_call: TRBV2
clone_size: many

cdr3_aa: CSVVTGTYEQYF
cdr3_nt: TGCAGCGTTGTCACCGGGACTTACGAGCAGTACTTC
j_call: TRBJ2-7
d_call: -
v_call: TRBV29-1
clone_size: -

cdr3_aa: CASSDPGGSNYGYTF
cdr3_nt: TGTGCCAGCAGTGATCCGGGGGGATCTAACTATGGCTACACCTTC
j_call: TRBJ1-2
d_call: -
v_call: TRBV6-1
clone_size: many

cdr3_aa: CASSFRDRLNQPQHF
cdr3_nt: TGTGCCAGCAGTTTTAGGGACAGGCTCAATCAGCCCCAGCATTTT
j_call: TRBJ1-5
d_call: TRBD1
v_call: TRBV28
clone_size: many

cdr3_aa: CASSAATLYEQYF
cdr3_nt: TGTGCCAGCAGTGCAGCCACACTCTACGAGCAGTACTTC
j_call: TRBJ2-7
d_call: -
v_call: TRBV6-1
clone_size: many

cdr3_aa: CASSEETGFYGYTF
cdr3_nt: TGTGCCAGCAGTGAAGAAACAGGGTTCTATGGCTACACCTTC
j_call: TRBJ1-2
d_call: -
v_call: TRBV6-1
clone_size: many

cdr3_aa: CASSDPGTEHEQYF
cdr3_nt: TGTGCCAGCAGTGACCCAGGGACTGAGCACGAGCAGTACTTC
j_call: TRBJ2-7
d_call: -
v_call: TRBV2
clone_size: many

cdr3_aa: CSARWDRNQPQHF
cdr3_nt: TGCAGTGCTAGGTGGGACAGGAATCAGCCCCAGCATTTT
j_call: TRBJ1-5
d_call: TRBD1
v_call: TRBV20-1
clone_size: few

cdr3_aa: CASSTGPETQYF
cdr3_nt: TGTGCCAGCAGTACGGGGCCAGAGACCCAGTACTTC
j_call: TRBJ2-5
d_call: -
v_call: TRBV12-3/TRBV12-4
clone_size: -

cdr3_aa: CASSLASQTSGRAYEQYF
cdr3_nt: TGTGCCAGCAGCTTAGCCTCCCAAACTAGCGGGAGGGCCTACGAGCAGTACTTC
j_call: TRBJ2-7
d_call: TRBD2
v_call: TRBV7-8
clone_size: many

cdr3_aa: CASSQLRGETQYF
cdr3_nt: TGTGCCAGCAGTCAGCTCAGAGGGGAGACCCAGTACTTC
j_call: TRBJ2-5
d_call: -
v_call: TRBV6-5
clone_size: -

cdr3_aa: CAIHRDNGGYTF
cdr3_nt: TGTGCCATCCACCGGGACAACGGGGGCTACACCTTC
j_call: TRBJ1-2
d_call: -
v_call: TRBV19
clone_size: -

cdr3_aa: CASSFPTGLDYGYTF
cdr3_nt: TGTGCCAGCAGTTTCCCTACAGGCCTAGACTATGGCTACACCTTC
j_call: TRBJ1-2
d_call: -
v_call: TRBV28
clone_size: -

cdr3_aa: CASSLMGTALTGNTIYF
cdr3_nt: TGTGCCAGCAGTTTAATGGGGACGGCTTTAACTGGAAACACCATATATTTT
j_call: TRBJ1-3
d_call: -
v_call: TRBV12-3/TRBV12-4
clone_size: many

cdr3_aa: CASSLTWVAGGPRTGELFF
cdr3_nt: TGTGCCAGCAGCTTAACGTGGGTAGCGGGGGGGCCCAGGACCGGGGAGCTGTTTTTT
j_call: TRBJ2-2
d_call: TRBD2
v_call: TRBV7-3
clone_size: -

cdr3_aa: CASSSPGQEPRPQHF
cdr3_nt: TGTGCCAGCAGCTCTCCGGGACAGGAGCCTCGGCCCCAGCATTTT
j_call: TRBJ1-5
d_call: TRBD1
v_call: TRBV7-9
clone_size: many

cdr3_aa: CASSLNGNTEAFF
cdr3_nt: TGTGCCAGCAGTTTGAACGGGAACACTGAAGCTTTCTTT
j_call: TRBJ1-1
d_call: -
v_call: TRBV12-3/TRBV12-4
clone_size: few

cdr3_aa: CASSYAGQGRKTQYF
cdr3_nt: TGTGCCAGCAGTTACGCGGGACAGGGAAGGAAGACCCAGTACTTC
j_call: TRBJ2-5
d_call: TRBD1
v_call: TRBV6-2/TRBV6-3
clone_size: few

cdr3_aa: CASGSGTEETQYF
cdr3_nt: TGTGCTAGTGGATCGGGGACAGAAGAGACCCAGTACTTC
j_call: TRBJ2-5
d_call: TRBD1
v_call: TRBV12-5
clone_size: few

cdr3_aa: CASSLGTPGLTSYEQYF
cdr3_nt: TGCGCCAGCAGCTTGGGAACTCCGGGACTGACCTCCTACGAGCAGTACTTC
j_call: TRBJ2-7
d_call: -
v_call: TRBV5-1
clone_size: -

cdr3_aa: CASSLTSRTPLHF
cdr3_nt: TGTGCCAGCAGCTTAACGTCCAGAACACCCCTCCACTTT
j_call: TRBJ1-6
d_call: -
v_call: TRBV7-3
clone_size: many

cdr3_aa: CASSLLLGESEQYF
cdr3_nt: TGCGCCAGCAGCTTACTTCTCGGAGAATCCGAGCAGTACTTC
j_call: TRBJ2-7
d_call: -
v_call: TRBV5-1
clone_size: -

cdr3_aa: CSATREGYGYTF
cdr3_nt: TGCAGTGCTACCAGGGAGGGCTATGGCTACACCTTC
j_call: TRBJ1-2
d_call: -
v_call: TRBV20-1
clone_size: many

cdr3_aa: CSARRQPGTEAFF
cdr3_nt: TGCAGTGCTAGACGGCAGCCCGGCACTGAAGCTTTCTTT
j_call: TRBJ1-1
d_call: -
v_call: TRBV20-1
clone_size: -

cdr3_aa: CASSLEAGMNTGAFF
cdr3_nt: TGTGCCAGCAGTTTGGAGGCGGGAATGAACACTGGAGCTTTCTTT
j_call: TRBJ1-1
d_call: -
v_call: TRBV12-3/TRBV12-4
clone_size: few

cdr3_aa: CASTELPRGRYNSPLHF
cdr3_nt: TGTGCCAGCACCGAACTCCCGCGGGGGAGGTATAATTCACCCCTCCACTTT
j_call: TRBJ1-6
d_call: -
v_call: TRBV11-2
clone_size: many

cdr3_aa: CASRSSLSNQPQHF
cdr3_nt: TGTGCCAGCAGGTCAAGCCTGAGCAATCAGCCCCAGCATTTT
j_call: TRBJ1-5
d_call: -
v_call: TRBV12-3/TRBV12-4
clone_size: many

cdr3_aa: CASSLGWVLVSRTGTTNYGYTF
cdr3_nt: TGTGCCAGCAGCTTAGGGTGGGTACTGGTTTCAAGGACAGGAACTACGAACTATGGCTACACCTTC
j_call: TRBJ1-2
d_call: TRBD1
v_call: TRBV13
clone_size: many

cdr3_aa: CASRVRDSYEQYF
cdr3_nt: TGTGCCAGCAGAGTACGGGACTCCTACGAGCAGTACTTC
j_call: TRBJ2-7
d_call: -
v_call: TRBV6-1
clone_size: many

cdr3_aa: CASSEGGAWETQYF
cdr3_nt: TGCGCCAGCAGTGAGGGGGGGGCCTGGGAGACCCAGTACTTC
j_call: TRBJ2-5
d_call: -
v_call: TRBV10-1
clone_size: -

cdr3_aa: CATSRDRPSDEETQYF
cdr3_nt: TGTGCCACCAGCAGAGATAGGCCTAGCGACGAAGAGACCCAGTACTTC
j_call: TRBJ2-5
d_call: -
v_call: TRBV15
clone_size: -

cdr3_aa: CASSGTGGSKTQYF
cdr3_nt: TGTGCCAGCAGCGGAACAGGGGGCTCTAAGACCCAGTACTTC
j_call: TRBJ2-5
d_call: TRBD1
v_call: TRBV9
clone_size: many

cdr3_aa: CASSLADRGSGYTF
cdr3_nt: TGTGCCAGCAGCTTGGCGGACAGGGGATCCGGCTACACCTTC
j_call: TRBJ1-2
d_call: TRBD1
v_call: TRBV5-1
clone_size: many

cdr3_aa: CASSLRGASYEQYF
cdr3_nt: TGTGCCAGCAGTTTAAGAGGGGCCAGCTACGAGCAGTACTTC
j_call: TRBJ2-7
d_call: -
v_call: TRBV12-3/TRBV12-4
clone_size: many

cdr3_aa: CASSPTPGTEETQYF
cdr3_nt: TGCGCCAGCAGCCCTACGCCAGGGACAGAAGAGACCCAGTACTTC
j_call: TRBJ2-5
d_call: TRBD1
v_call: TRBV5-1
clone_size: -

cdr3_aa: CASSSSLGLRYEQYF
cdr3_nt: TGTGCCAGCAGTTCCAGCTTGGGGCTTAGATACGAGCAGTACTTC
j_call: TRBJ2-7
d_call: -
v_call: TRBV12-3/TRBV12-4
clone_size: few

cdr3_aa: CASSYLTGMGNTEAFF
cdr3_nt: TGTGCCAGCAGTTATCTGACAGGAATGGGGAACACTGAAGCTTTCTTT
j_call: TRBJ1-1
d_call: -
v_call: TRBV6-5
clone_size: many

cdr3_aa: CASSIQVPPDF
cdr3_nt: TGTGCCAGTAGTATCCAGGTTCCACCAGACTTC
j_call: TRBJ1-2
d_call: -
v_call: TRBV19
clone_size: many

cdr3_aa: CASRKGIINSPLHF
cdr3_nt: TGTGCCAGCAGAAAAGGAATTATCAATTCACCCCTCCACTTT
j_call: TRBJ1-6
d_call: -
v_call: TRBV14
clone_size: many